The present T cell receptor beta chain was sequenced within a study of blood T cell repertoires in COVID-19. Overall study: Samples representing acute and convalescent COVID-19 were sourced from the United States, Italy and Spain. Sources were T cells, B-cell-depleted T cells, or PBMCs; the material itself was cDNA or gDNA.

Original processing notes: Nucleated cell number was recorded as an estimate derived from reference gene primer amplification. Produced via immunoSEQ multiplex PCR; TCRdb's table is partial and in-frame only. V and J calls and clone size are copied from that table; D and trimming were computed from the DNA. This table has 250,000 to 300,000 clones, approximately 83% appearing once. Source material: peripheral blood. This TCR came from a woman in her 70s with acute or convalescent COVID-19.

The CDR3 protein is CASSVAPLDNGYTF. CDR3 DNA: TGTGCCAGCAGCGTAGCCCCACTGGACAATGGCTACACCTTC. This sequence joins TRBV9 and TRBJ1-2; maybe TRBD1 (5 bases). The CDR3 consists of 14 residues. Per germline, CDR1 SGDLS and CDR2 YYNGEE. The germline V and J ends were trimmed by 0 bases and 6 bases, with 12 bases remaining between them. The full variable domain, rest sourced from reference TRBV9 and TRBJ1-2, is DSGVTQTPKHLITATGQRVTLRCSPRSGDLSVYWYQQSLDQGLQFLIQYYNGEERAKGNILERFSAQQFPDLHSELNLSSLELGDSALYFCASSVAPLDNGYTFGSGTRLTVV.